The following is a T cell receptor (beta chain) sequence with its context. What it recognizes is unknown. The sample originates from a study of cytomegalovirus exposure and HLA in healthy donors. Points from the study as a whole: One cluster of highly shared sequence variants probably arose as a sequencing artifact. It was assumed in the presence/absence analyses that sequencing depth was roughly uniform across donors. For TCR beta chains, V- and J-gene trimming was later linked to a missense DCLRE1C variant.

The PCR ran on 60 Vbeta and 13 Jbeta primers. TCRdb's copy holds only in-frame clones and misses some; the assay was immunoSEQ multiplex PCR. The table lists 150,000 to 200,000 clones, about 80% of them singletons. V lost 3 bases and J 1 base, leaving 12 bases between the germline ends. The length of the CDR3 is 16 residues. Per germline, CDR1 MNHEY and CDR2 SMNVEV (reference sequence). J is TRBJ2-2 and V is TRBV27, with D possibly TRBD1 on 6 matching bases. The sequencing input was PBMCs. The clonotype originates from a woman between 35 and 50 years old in good health and CMV-seronegative. The CDR3 region is CASSFLGTQNTGELFF. Written as DNA, the CDR3 is TGTGCCAGCAGTTTTCTAGGGACACAGAACACCGGGGAGCTGTTTTTT.